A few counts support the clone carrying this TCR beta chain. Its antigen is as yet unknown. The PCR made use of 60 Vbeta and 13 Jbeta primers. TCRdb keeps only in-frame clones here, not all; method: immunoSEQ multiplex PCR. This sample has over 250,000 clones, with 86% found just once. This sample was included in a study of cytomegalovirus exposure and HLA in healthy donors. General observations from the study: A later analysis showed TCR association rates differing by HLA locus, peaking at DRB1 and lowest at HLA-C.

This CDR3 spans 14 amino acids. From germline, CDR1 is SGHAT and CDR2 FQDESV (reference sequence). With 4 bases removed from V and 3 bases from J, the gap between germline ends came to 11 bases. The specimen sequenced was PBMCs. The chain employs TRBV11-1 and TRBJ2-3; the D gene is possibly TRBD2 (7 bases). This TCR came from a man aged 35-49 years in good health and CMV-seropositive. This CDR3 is CASSSQGGTDTQYF. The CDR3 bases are TGTGCCAGCAGCTCACAGGGAGGGACAGATACGCAGTATTTT.